These 24 T cell receptor beta chains originate from one sample sequenced in a study of blood T cells in healthy people across ages. The use of a sample-barcoded 5' primer and a J-beta primer mix characterized a second PCR of roughly 7 to 11 cycles. TCRdb re-called the 5' RACE reads through MiXCR, storing one row per CDR3 protein. The sample carries some 930,000 distinct CDR3 sequences, 25% to 30% recorded once. This sample also belongs to another study, concerning T cells of mothers and their children.

Sequences were obtained from blood. The receptor source for this set is a woman aged 40 to 50 in good health.

A few counts support this clonotype. The chain joins TRBV7-2 to TRBJ2-7, with D possibly TRBD2 on 6 matching bases. Trimming took off 3 bases at V and 0 bases at J, with 12 bases between the two ends. Germline CDR1 SGHTA, CDR2 FQGNSA. This CDR3 has 15 amino acids. The CDR3 is CASSFGRRTSYEQYF. In DNA form, the CDR3 reads TGTGCCAGCAGCTTTGGGAGGAGAACCTCCTACGAGCAGTACTTC.

With respect to this clonotype: As the CDR3 is not closed by the conserved phenylalanine or tryptophan, this likely results from a read error. This sequence joins TRBV20-1 and TRBJ2-5; TRBD1 agrees at 10 bases. This CDR3 is built from 12 residues. V lost 3 bases, J lost 7 bases, and 2 bases stayed unmatched. CDR1 and CDR2 (germline): DFQATT, SNEGSKA (reference sequence). CDR3 nucleotides: TGCAGTGCTAGGGGGGACAGGGGGACCCAGTACGTC. Amino acid sequence: CSARGDRGTQYV.

This clonotype was recorded many times. The chain is built from TRBV30 and TRBJ2-5, with D uncertain. V was shortened by 8 bases and J by 0 bases, with 13 bases between the two germline ends. CDR3 length: 13 residues. Germline V gives CDR1 GTSNPN, CDR2 SVGIG (reference sequence). In nucleotides, the CDR3 is TGTGCCCTCGTCGGCGCGGACCAAGAGACCCAGTACTTC. Residues: CALVGADQETQYF.

This clonotype was detected ten times or more. The chain employs TRBV12-3 or TRBV12-4 and TRBJ1-2; no firm D call. The CDR3 covers 14 residues. Trimming stripped 0 bases from V and 8 bases from J, with 13 bases between. The CDR3 region is CASSLAARYGGYTF. The CDR3 coding sequence is TGTGCCAGCAGTTTAGCGGCTCGTTATGGGGGCTACACCTTC.

This clonotype was seen many times. V is TRBV29-1 and J is TRBJ1-1; D is uncertain. CDR3 length equals 11 residues. Germline values: CDR1 SQVTM, CDR2 ANQGSEA. V lost 7 bases, J lost 0 bases, and 6 bases lay in between. DNA for the CDR3: TGCAGCGGAAGATTGAACACTGAAGCTTTCTTT. The encoded protein is CSGRLNTEAFF.

V gene TRBV7-8 combines with J gene TRBJ2-1; TRBD2 aligns across 10 bases. The J segment lost 5 bases and the V segment lost 6 bases, leaving 13 bases of the junction unmatched. Germline CDR1 reads SGHVS; CDR2 reads FQNEAQ. The CDR3 loop spans 17 amino acids. CDR3 in amino acids: CASSPRTLAGVHNEQFF. Here the CDR3 DNA reads TGTGCCAGCAGTCCCCGAACTCTAGCGGGGGTCCACAATGAGCAGTTCTTC.

This chain uses TRBV27 with TRBJ1-2; D may be TRBD1 (5 bases). CDR3 length: 15 amino acids. Germline-derived CDR1 and CDR2 are MNHEY and SMNVEV (reference sequence). Trimming removed 7 bases at V and 4 bases at J, with 19 bases between. The chain's CDR3 is CASTRYWDGRYGYTF. CDR3 coding DNA: TGTGCCAGCACTCGCTACTGGGACGGTCGCTATGGCTACACCTTC.

This clonotype was counted ten times or more. The chain is built from TRBV7-2 and TRBJ2-7; 9 bases fit TRBD1. The germline gives CDR1 SGHTA, CDR2 FQGNSA. V lost 7 bases, J lost 4 bases, and 14 bases stayed unmatched. The CDR3 runs to 16 residues. CDR3 nucleotides: TGTGCCAGCACCGCAGGTGGGACAGGGAGGAGGTACGAGCAGTACTTC. This translates into CASTAGGTGRRYEQYF.

This sequence joins TRBV5-5 and TRBJ1-2, with D maybe TRBD1 (5 bases). Deletions cut 0 bases from V and 5 bases from J, with 17 bases between. CDR3 size: 16 residues. Germline loops: CDR1 SGHKS, CDR2 YYEKEE (reference sequence). CDR3 coding DNA: TGTGCCAGCAGCTTGGGTTCGGGCTGGGGGATATATGGCTACACCTTC. Protein: CASSLGSGWGIYGYTF. The full variable domain, with the rest looked up from reference TRBV5-5 and TRBJ1-2, is DAGVTQSPTHLIKTRGQQVTLRCSPISGHKSVSWYQQVLGQGPQFIFQYYEKEERGRGNFPDRFSARQFPNYSSELNVNALLLGDSALYLCASSLGSGWGIYGYTFGSGTRLTVV.

This clonotype was observed many times. The chain links TRBV4-1 to TRBJ2-7, with 9 nucleotides matching TRBD1. Trimming cost V 0 bases and J 6 bases; bases outside gene matches: 15. CDR3 length equals 18 residues. The germline V gene has CDR1 MGHRA and CDR2 YSYEKL. This CDR3 reads CASSQEWLVGQGIAEQYF. CDR3 nucleotides: TGCGCCAGCAGCCAAGAATGGTTAGTGGGACAGGGCATTGCCGAGCAGTACTTC.

This chain uses TRBV28 with TRBJ1-5; 7 positions match TRBD1. CDR3 length: 16 residues. Germline V CDR1 and CDR2: MDHEN, SYDVKM. With 11 bases clipped from V and 1 base from J, the junction kept 14 bases outside the gene matches. The CDR3 bases are TGTGCCGGGGGACACGGCAGGGGGATGAGCAATCAGCCCCAGCATTTT. As protein: CAGGHGRGMSNQPQHF.

This clonotype was picked up many times. The chain recombines TRBV6-6 with TRBJ2-7; weak D call: TRBD1 (5 bases). CDR1 is MNHNY and CDR2 is SVGAGI in the germline V gene (reference sequence). CDR3 length: 13 amino acids. Trimming left V 6 bases short and J 1 base short, with 10 bases between. The chain's CDR3 is CASSRQQSYEQYF. The CDR3 DNA reads TGTGCCAGCAGCAGACAGCAGTCCTACGAGCAGTACTTC.

The chain recombines TRBV4-1 with TRBJ2-1; the match to TRBD2 covers 7 bases. Germline V gene lookup returns CDR1 MGHRA and CDR2 YSYEKL. The CDR3 loop spans 15 amino acids. J was trimmed by 6 bases and V by 6 bases; bases with no gene match: 11. For the CDR3, the DNA is TGCGCCAGCAGACTCGGGCTCCCGGGGGGCAATGAGCAGTTCTTC. Protein product: CASRLGLPGGNEQFF.

This clonotype was detected a few times. The V call is TRBV14, the J call TRBJ1-2; D is undetermined. CDR1 and CDR2 from the germline V gene are SGHDN and FVKESK. Deletions cut 0 bases from V and 5 bases from J, with 13 bases between. The CDR3 has 15 residues. In DNA form, the CDR3 reads TGTGCCAGCAGCCAAGATCTGGGCAGGAGATATGGCTACACCTTC. Translated, it gives CASSQDLGRRYGYTF.

This clonotype was seen repeatedly, ten times or more. The chain's CDR3 is CASSLDSNEKLFF. The CDR3 bases are TGTGCCAGCTCACTTGACAGTAATGAAAAACTGTTTTTT. The rearrangement uses TRBV18 and TRBJ1-4; maybe TRBD1 (5 bases). With 4 bases removed from V and 4 bases from J, the gap between germline ends came to 7 bases. This CDR3 spans 13 amino acids. CDR1 is KGHSH, CDR2 LQKENI, per germline.

V is TRBV20-1 and J is TRBJ2-3; 10 bases agree with TRBD2. Trimming took 1 base from V and 1 from J; bases not matched to a gene: 5. Germline V lookup: CDR1 DFQATT, CDR2 SNEGSKA (reference sequence). CDR3 length: 16 amino acids. CDR3 sequence (DNA): TGCAGTGCTAGAGCTAGCGGGGGATACCGCACAGATACGCAGTATTTT. Translated: CSARASGGYRTDTQYF.

This clonotype was detected many times. This sequence joins TRBV6-1 and TRBJ2-5; a possible D gene is TRBD1 (5 bases). Trimming left V 7 bases short and J 5 bases short, with 17 bases between. Per the germline V gene, CDR1 is MNHNS and CDR2 is SASEGT. The CDR3 loop spans 14 amino acids. Written as DNA, the CDR3 is TGTGCCAGCACCGAGATCGGGCAGGGTGAGACCCAGTACTTC. Translation gives CASTEIGQGETQYF.

The sample holds a few counts of this clonotype. The chain joins TRBV14 to TRBJ1-1; D is unresolved. The CDR3 extends over 12 amino acids. V dropped 0 bases and J dropped 11 bases, with 10 bases sitting between them. The V gene's germline CDR1 is SGHDN and CDR2 FVKESK. The CDR3 reads CASSQDSPNAFF. The CDR3 DNA reads TGTGCCAGCAGCCAAGATAGTCCCAATGCTTTCTTT. Together with reference TRBV14 and TRBJ1-1, the CDR3 gives the full variable domain: EAGVTQFPSHSVIEKGQTVTLRCDPISGHDNLYWYRRVMGKEIKFLLHFVKESKQDESGMPNNRFLAERTGGTYSTLKVQPAELEDSGVYFCASSQDSPNAFFGQGTRLTVV.

In this sample, this clonotype turned up a few times. The chain uses TRBV9 and TRBJ2-2; TRBD1 agrees at 7 bases. V was pared by 5 bases and J by 4 bases, with 5 bases of the junction left unmatched. The germline gives CDR1 SGDLS, CDR2 YYNGEE. The CDR3 is 14 residues long. The DNA for the CDR3 is TGTGCCAGCAGAGCTTCAGGGGGCACCGGGGAGCTGTTTTTT. Translation: CASRASGGTGELFF.

This clonotype occurred once. The J gene is TRBJ1-1, the V gene TRBV12-3 or TRBV12-4; D remains unclear. Trimming removed 6 bases at V and 3 bases at J, with 5 bases between. The CDR3 is made up of 11 amino acids. The CDR3 DNA reads TGTGCCAGCAGATACTACACTGAAGCTTTCTTT. Translating gives CASRYYTEAFF.

V gene TRBV7-9 combines with J gene TRBJ2-1; 13 nucleotides agree with TRBD2. There are 16 residues in the CDR3. Germline-derived CDR1 and CDR2 are SEHNR and FQNEAQ (reference sequence). The junction had 5 bases not matched to a gene; V was cut back by 5 bases and J by 4 bases. CDR3 sequence (DNA): TGTGCCAGCAGCGCGGGGACTAGCGGGGAGTACAATGAGCAGTTCTTC. This gives the protein CASSAGTSGEYNEQFF.

This rearrangement joins TRBV4-3 to TRBJ2-1; TRBD2 aligns across 9 bases. The CDR3 is made up of 18 amino acids. Germline trimming cut 2 bases from V and 8 bases from J; bases unmatched to any gene: 16. The germline V gene has CDR1 LGHNA and CDR2 YSLEER. The CDR3 spells CASSQSTRRGGAHDEQFF. In nucleotides, the CDR3 is TGCGCCAGCAGCCAATCCACCAGGCGGGGGGGGGCCCACGATGAGCAGTTCTTC.

This clonotype occurred a few times. CDR3 in amino acids: CAISQENYGYTF. The CDR3 DNA sequence: TGTGCCATCAGTCAGGAGAACTATGGCTACACCTTC. The rearrangement uses TRBV10-3 and TRBJ1-2, with D unresolved. V was pared by 5 bases and J by 2 bases, with 6 bases between. Germline V gene sequence: CDR1 ENHRY, CDR2 SYGVKD. The CDR3 is 12 amino acids.

Many counts were recorded for this clonotype. The rearrangement links TRBV7-3 to TRBJ2-5; D is ambiguous. Germline lookup yields CDR1 SGHTA and CDR2 FQGTGA. V lost 1 base and J 2 bases, leaving 8 bases between the germline ends. This CDR3 is built from 14 residues. In DNA form, the CDR3 reads TGTGCCAGCAGCTTAAATGCAGGTCAAGAGACCCAGTACTTC. It specifies CASSLNAGQETQYF.